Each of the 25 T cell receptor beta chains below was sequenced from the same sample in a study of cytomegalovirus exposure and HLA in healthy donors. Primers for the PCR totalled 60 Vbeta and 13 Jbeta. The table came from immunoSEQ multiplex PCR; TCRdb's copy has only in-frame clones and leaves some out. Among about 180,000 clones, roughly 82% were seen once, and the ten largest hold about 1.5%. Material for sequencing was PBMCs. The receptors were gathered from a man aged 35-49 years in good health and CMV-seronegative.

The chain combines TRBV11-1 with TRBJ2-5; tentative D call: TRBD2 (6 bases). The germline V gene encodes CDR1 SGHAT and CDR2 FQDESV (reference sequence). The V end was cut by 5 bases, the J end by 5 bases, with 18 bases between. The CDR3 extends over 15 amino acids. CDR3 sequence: CASSPGWGVLETQYF. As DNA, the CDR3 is TGTGCCAGCAGCCCCGGATGGGGGGTCCTGGAGACCCAGTACTTC.

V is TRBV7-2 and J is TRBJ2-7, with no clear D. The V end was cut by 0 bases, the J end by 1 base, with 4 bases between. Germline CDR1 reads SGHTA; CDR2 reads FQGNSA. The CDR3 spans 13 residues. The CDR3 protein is CASSLARSYEQYF. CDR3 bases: TGTGCCAGCAGCTTAGCGCGGTCCTACGAGCAGTACTTC.

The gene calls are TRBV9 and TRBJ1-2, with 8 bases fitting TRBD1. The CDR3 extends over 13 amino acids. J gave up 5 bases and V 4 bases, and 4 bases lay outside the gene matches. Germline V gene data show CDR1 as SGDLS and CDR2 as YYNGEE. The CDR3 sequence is CASSPDREYGYTF. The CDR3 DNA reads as TGTGCCAGCAGCCCGGACAGGGAATATGGCTACACCTTC.

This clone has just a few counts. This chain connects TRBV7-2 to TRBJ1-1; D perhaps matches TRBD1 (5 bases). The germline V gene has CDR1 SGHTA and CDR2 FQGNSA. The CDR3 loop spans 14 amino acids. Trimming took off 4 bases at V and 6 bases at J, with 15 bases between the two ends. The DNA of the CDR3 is TGTGCCAGCAGCTCGAATAGGGGCAACGCTGAAGCTTTCTTT. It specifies CASSSNRGNAEAFF.

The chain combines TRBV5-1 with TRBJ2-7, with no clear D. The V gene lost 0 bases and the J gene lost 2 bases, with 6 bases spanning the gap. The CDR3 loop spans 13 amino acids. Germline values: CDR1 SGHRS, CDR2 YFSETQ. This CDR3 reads CASSLDSTYEQYF. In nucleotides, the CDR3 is TGCGCCAGCAGCTTGGACAGTACCTACGAGCAGTACTTC.

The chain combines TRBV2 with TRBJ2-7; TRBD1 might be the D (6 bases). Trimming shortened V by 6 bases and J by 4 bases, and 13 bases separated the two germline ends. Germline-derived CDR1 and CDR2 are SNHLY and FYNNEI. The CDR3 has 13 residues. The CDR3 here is CASSSDSLYEQYF. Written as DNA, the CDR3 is TGTGCCAGCAGCTCGGACAGCTTGTACGAGCAGTACTTC.

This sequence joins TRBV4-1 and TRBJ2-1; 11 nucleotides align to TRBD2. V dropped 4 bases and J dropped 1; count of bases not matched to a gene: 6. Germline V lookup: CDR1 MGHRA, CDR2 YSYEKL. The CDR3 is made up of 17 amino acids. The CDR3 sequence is CASSPKGLAVSYNEQFF. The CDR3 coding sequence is TGCGCCAGCAGCCCGAAGGGACTAGCGGTTTCCTACAATGAGCAGTTCTTC.

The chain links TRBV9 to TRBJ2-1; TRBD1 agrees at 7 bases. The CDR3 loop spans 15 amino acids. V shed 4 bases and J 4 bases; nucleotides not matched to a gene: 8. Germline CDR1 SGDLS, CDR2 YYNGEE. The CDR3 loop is CASSTRGQVYNEQFF. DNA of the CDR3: TGTGCCAGCAGCACCAGAGGACAGGTTTACAATGAGCAGTTCTTC.

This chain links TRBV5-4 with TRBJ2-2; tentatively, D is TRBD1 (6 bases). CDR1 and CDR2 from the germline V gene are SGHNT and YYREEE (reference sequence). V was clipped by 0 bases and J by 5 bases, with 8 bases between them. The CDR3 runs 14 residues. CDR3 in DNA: TGTGCCAGCAGCTTGGGGGGGCGTACCGGGGAGCTGTTTTTT. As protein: CASSLGGRTGELFF.

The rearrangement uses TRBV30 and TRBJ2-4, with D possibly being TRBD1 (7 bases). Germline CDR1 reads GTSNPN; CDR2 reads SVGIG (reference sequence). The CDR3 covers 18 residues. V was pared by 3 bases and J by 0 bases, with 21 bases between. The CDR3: CAWRKPSGGLGAKNIQYF. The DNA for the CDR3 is TGTGCCTGGAGGAAACCCTCAGGGGGACTTGGAGCCAAAAACATTCAGTACTTC.

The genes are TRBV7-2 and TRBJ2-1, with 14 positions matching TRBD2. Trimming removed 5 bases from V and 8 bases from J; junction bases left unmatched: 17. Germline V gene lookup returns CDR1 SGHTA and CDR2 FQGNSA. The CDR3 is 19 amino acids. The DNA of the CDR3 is TGTGCCAGCAGCCCCGATTCGGGACTAGCGGGGGCGGGTGTGGATGAGCAGTTCTTC. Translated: CASSPDSGLAGAGVDEQFF.

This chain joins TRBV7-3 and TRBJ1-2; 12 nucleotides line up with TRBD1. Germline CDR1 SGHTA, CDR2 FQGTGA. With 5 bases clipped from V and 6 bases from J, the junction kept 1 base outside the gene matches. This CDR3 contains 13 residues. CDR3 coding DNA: TGTGCCAGCAGCGGGGACAGGGGGCATGGCTACACCTTC. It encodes CASSGDRGHGYTF. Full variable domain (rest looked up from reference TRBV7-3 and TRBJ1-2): GAGVSQTPSNKVTEKGKYVELRCDPISGHTALYWYRQSLGQGPEFLIYFQGTGAADDSGLPNDRFFAVRPEGSVSTLKIQRTERGDSAVYLCASSGDRGHGYTFGSGTRLTVV.

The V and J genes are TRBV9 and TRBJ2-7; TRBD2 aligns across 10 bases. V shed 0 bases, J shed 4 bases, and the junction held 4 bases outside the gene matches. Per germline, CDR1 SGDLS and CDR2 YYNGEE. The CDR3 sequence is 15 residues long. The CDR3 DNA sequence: TGTGCCAGCAGCGTAGAGAGCGGGGGGGTATACGAGCAGTACTTC. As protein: CASSVESGGVYEQYF. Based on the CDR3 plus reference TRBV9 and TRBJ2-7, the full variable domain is DSGVTQTPKHLITATGQRVTLRCSPRSGDLSVYWYQQSLDQGLQFLIQYYNGEERAKGNILERFSAQQFPDLHSELNLSSLELGDSALYFCASSVESGGVYEQYFGPGTRLTVT.

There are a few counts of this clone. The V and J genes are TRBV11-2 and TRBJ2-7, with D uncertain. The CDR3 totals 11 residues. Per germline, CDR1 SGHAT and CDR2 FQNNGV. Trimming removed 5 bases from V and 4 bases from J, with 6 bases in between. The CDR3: CASSHYYEQYF. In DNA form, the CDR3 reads TGTGCCAGCAGCCACTATTACGAGCAGTACTTC.

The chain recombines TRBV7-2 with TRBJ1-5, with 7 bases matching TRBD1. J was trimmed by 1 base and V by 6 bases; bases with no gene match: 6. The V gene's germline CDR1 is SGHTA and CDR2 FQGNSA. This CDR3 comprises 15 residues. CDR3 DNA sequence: TGTGCCAGCAGTCCTGGACAGGCCAGCAATCAGCCCCAGCATTTT. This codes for CASSPGQASNQPQHF.

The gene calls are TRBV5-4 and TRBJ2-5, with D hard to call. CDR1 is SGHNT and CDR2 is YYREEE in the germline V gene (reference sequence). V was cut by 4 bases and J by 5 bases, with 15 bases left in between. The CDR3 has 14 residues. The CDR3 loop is CASSDAASGETQYF. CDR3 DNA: TGTGCCAGCAGCGATGCGGCATCCGGGGAGACCCAGTACTTC. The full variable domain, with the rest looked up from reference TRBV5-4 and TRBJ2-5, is ETGVTQSPTHLIKTRGQQVTLRCSSQSGHNTVSWYQQALGQGPQFIFQYYREEENGRGNFPPRFSGLQFPNYSSELNVNALELDDSALYLCASSDAASGETQYFGPGTRLLVL.

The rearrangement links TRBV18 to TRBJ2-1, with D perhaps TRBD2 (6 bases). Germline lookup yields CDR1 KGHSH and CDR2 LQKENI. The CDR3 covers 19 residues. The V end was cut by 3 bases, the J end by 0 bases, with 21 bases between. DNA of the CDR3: TGTGCCAGCTCACCTACCGGGGGAAAACGCAGGGTCTCCTACAATGAGCAGTTCTTC. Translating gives CASSPTGGKRRVSYNEQFF.

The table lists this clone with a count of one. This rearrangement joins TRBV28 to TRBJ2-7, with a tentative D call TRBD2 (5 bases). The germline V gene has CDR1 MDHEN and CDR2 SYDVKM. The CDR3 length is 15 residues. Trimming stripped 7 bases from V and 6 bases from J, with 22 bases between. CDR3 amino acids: CASMWGSGNILEQYF. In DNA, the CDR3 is TGTGCCAGCATGTGGGGTTCGGGGAACATCCTCGAGCAGTACTTC.

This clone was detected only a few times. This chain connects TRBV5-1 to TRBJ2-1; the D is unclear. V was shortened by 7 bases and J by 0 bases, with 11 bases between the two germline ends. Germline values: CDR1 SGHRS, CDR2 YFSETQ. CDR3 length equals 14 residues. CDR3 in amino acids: CASGLPSSYNEQFF. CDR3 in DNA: TGCGCCAGCGGTCTCCCGAGCTCCTACAATGAGCAGTTCTTC.

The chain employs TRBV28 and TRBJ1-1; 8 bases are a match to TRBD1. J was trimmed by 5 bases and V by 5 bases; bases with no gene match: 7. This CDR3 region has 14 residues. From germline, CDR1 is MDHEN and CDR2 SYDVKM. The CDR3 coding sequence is TGTGCCAGCAGTCGAATGCAGGGGGCAACTGAAGCTTTCTTT. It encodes CASSRMQGATEAFF.

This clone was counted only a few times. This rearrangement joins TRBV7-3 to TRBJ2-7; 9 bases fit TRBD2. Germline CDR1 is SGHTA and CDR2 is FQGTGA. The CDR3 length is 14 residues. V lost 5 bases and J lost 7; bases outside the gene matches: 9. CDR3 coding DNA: TGTGCCAGCAGCCCCGTGGGACTAGCTGGGGAGCAGTACTTC. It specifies CASSPVGLAGEQYF.

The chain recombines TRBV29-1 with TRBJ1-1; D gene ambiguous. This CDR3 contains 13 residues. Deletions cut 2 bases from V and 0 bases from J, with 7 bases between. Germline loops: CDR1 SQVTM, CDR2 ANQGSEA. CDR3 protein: CSVERRVNTEAFF. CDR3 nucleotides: TGCAGCGTTGAAAGGAGAGTGAACACTGAAGCTTTCTTT.

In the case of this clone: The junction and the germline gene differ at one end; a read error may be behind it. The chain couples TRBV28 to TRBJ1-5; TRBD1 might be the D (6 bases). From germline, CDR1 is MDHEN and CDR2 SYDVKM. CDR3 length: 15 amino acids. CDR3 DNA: TGTGCCAGCAGTTTCCAGGGCAGGGGCAATCAGCCCCGGCATTTT. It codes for CASSFQGRGNQPRHF. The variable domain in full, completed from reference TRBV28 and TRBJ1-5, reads DVKVTQSSRYLVKRTGEKVFLECVQDMDHENMFWYRQDPGLGLRLIYFSYDVKMKEKGDIPEGYSVSREKKERFSLILESASTNQTSMYLCASSFQGRGNQPRHFGDGTRLSIL.

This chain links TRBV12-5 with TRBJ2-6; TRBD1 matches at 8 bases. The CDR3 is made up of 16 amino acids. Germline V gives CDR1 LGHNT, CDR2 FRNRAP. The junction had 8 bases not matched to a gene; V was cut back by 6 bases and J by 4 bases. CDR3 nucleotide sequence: TGTGCTAGTGGCCGGACAGGGCAAACGGGGGCCAACGTCCTGACTTTC. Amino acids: CASGRTGQTGANVLTF.

Written as DNA, the CDR3 is TGTGCCAGCAGCCCGAACCTCGGGGGGGCCTGGGAGACCCAGTACTTC. Its translation is CASSPNLGGAWETQYF. The rearrangement uses TRBV9 and TRBJ2-5; 8 nucleotides match TRBD2. Germline trimming cut 4 bases from V and 5 bases from J; bases unmatched to any gene: 13. Germline assignment: CDR1 SGDLS and CDR2 YYNGEE. This CDR3 spans 16 amino acids.